The rows below give T cell receptor beta chains drawn from one sample of a study of cytomegalovirus exposure and HLA in healthy donors. The assay was immunoSEQ multiplex PCR, and TCRdb's table has in-frame clones only and misses some. The sample lists around 180,000 clones, roughly 83% occurring once. The specimen sequenced was PBMCs. The receptors shown here come from a boy aged 10-17 years in good health and CMV-seronegative. Each CDR3 is given with its conserved first and last residue. D genes are given only for firm matches. The size entry is marked missing in some rows and otherwise reads once, few, many or a size class.

d_call	v_call	clone_size	j_call	cdr3_nt	cdr3_aa
-	TRBV5-4	-	TRBJ1-2	TGTGCCAGCAGCTTGTTAGTCGGTCCGCACGGCTACACCTTC	CASSLLVGPHGYTF
-	TRBV30	-	TRBJ1-1	TGTGCCTGGACCCCCCCCAGGTCATGGAACACTGAAGCTTTCTTT	CAWTPPRSWNTEAFF
TRBD1	TRBV6-1	-	TRBJ1-1	TGTGCCACCACGTTTTCGACAGGGGCTGATGAAGCTTTCTTT	CATTFSTGADEAFF
TRBD2	TRBV9	few	TRBJ2-1	TGTGCCAGCAGCCCGCGATTGGGACTAGAGAATGAGCAGTTCTTC	CASSPRLGLENEQFF
-	TRBV5-1	-	TRBJ1-6	TGCGCCAGCAGCTTGCAGGGATGGAATTCACCCCTCCACTTT	CASSLQGWNSPLHF
TRBD1	TRBV7-9	-	TRBJ2-7	TGTGCCAGCAGCCCCCCCGGGACAGAGTACTACGAGCAGTACTTC	CASSPPGTEYYEQYF
-	TRBV6-1	-	TRBJ1-1	TGTGCCAGCAGCGTTGACAGGCTGAACACTGAAGCTTTCTTT	CASSVDRLNTEAFF
-	TRBV27	-	TRBJ2-7	TGTGCCAGCAGCCCGATGGGTTTGGGACAAGCCGAACCCCTTAAATCTCTCTACGAGCAGTACTTC	CASSPMGLGQAEPLKSLYEQYF
TRBD2	TRBV29-1	-	TRBJ2-1	TGCAGCGTTGAAGTCGGCGCGGGAGGATATAATGAGCAGTTCTTC	CSVEVGAGGYNEQFF
-	TRBV6-4	-	TRBJ2-1	TGTGCCAGCAGTGATCTAACTTCAAATGAGCAGTTCTTC	CASSDLTSNEQFF
-	TRBV5-5	-	TRBJ1-5	TGTGCCAGCAGCCACATGATAGAGGTGGGCAATCAGCCCCAGCATTTT	CASSHMIEVGNQPQHF
-	TRBV5-1	-	TRBJ2-5	TGCGCCAGCAGCTTGGCCCGGGGGTTTATTCAAGAGACCCAGTACTTC	CASSLARGFIQETQYF
-	TRBV7-8	-	TRBJ1-1	TGTGCCAGCAGCTCCAGGGGAGACACTGAAGCTTTCTTT	CASSSRGDTEAFF
TRBD2	TRBV27	-	TRBJ2-7	TGTGCCAGCAGTTTAAGGGTAGCGGGAGTAGGGGAGCAGTACTTC	CASSLRVAGVGEQYF
TRBD1	TRBV5-1	once	TRBJ1-5	TGCGCCAGCAGGCTAGATCCGGGACAGGGTTATCAGCCCCAGCATTTT	CASRLDPGQGYQPQHF
-	TRBV19	-	TRBJ2-1	TGTGCCAGTAGTATACCCCTTAGGATTGACCTGGAGAAGGAGTTCTTC	CASSIPLRIDLEKEFF
-	TRBV5-1	-	TRBJ1-6	TGCGCCAGCAGCCGTGACAGTTCACCCCTCCACTTT	CASSRDSSPLHF
-	TRBV18	-	TRBJ2-5	TGTGCCAGCTCACCACCGACAGGAGGCGAGACCCAGTACTTC	CASSPPTGGETQYF
TRBD2	TRBV5-1	-	TRBJ2-1	TGCGCCAGCAGCTGGGGACTAGCGGGCCCCGAGCAGTTCTTC	CASSWGLAGPEQFF
-	TRBV5-1	-	TRBJ2-7	TGCGCCAGCAGCTTATCCCTTTTCTACGAGCAGTACTTC	CASSLSLFYEQYF
-	TRBV7-8	-	TRBJ2-7	TGTGCCAGCAGCCCTGGGGAGGTAGTCTCCTACGAGCAGTACTTC	CASSPGEVVSYEQYF
TRBD2	TRBV5-1	-	TRBJ2-1	TGCGCCAGCAGCTTGGGACTAGCGGGGATCAATGAGCAGTTCTTC	CASSLGLAGINEQFF
-	TRBV29-1	-	TRBJ2-7	TGCAGCGTCCTGGGGGCCGGCGAGCAGTACTTC	CSVLGAGEQYF
TRBD1	TRBV7-6	-	TRBJ2-3	TGTGCCAGCAGCTCCTACTCCAGACAGGGTGGCACAGATACGCAGTATTTT	CASSSYSRQGGTDTQYF
-	TRBV7-6	-	TRBJ1-5	TGTGCCAGCAGCCCCTTCCCACAGGGTAAGGCTCAGCCCCAGCATTTT	CASSPFPQGKAQPQHF
-	TRBV30	-	TRBJ1-1	TGTGCCTCGGCCAGCGGCTGGCCTTACACTGAAGCTTTCTTT	CASASGWPYTEAFF
TRBD2	TRBV19	-	TRBJ2-4	TGTGCCAGTAGTATAGGAACTAGCGGGTACATTCAGTACTTC	CASSIGTSGYIQYF
TRBD1	TRBV9	once	TRBJ1-2	TGTGCCAGCAGCGTAGGGGGACAGGGATCTGGCTACACCTTC	CASSVGGQGSGYTF
-	TRBV6-1	-	TRBJ1-5	TGTGCCAGCGGTCTGGACAGCTATAGCAATCAGCCCCAGCATTTT	CASGLDSYSNQPQHF
TRBD2	TRBV27	-	TRBJ2-1	TGTGCCAGCAGTTTTGTCCCGGGGGGGAGCTCCTACAATGAGCAGTTCTTC	CASSFVPGGSSYNEQFF
-	TRBV7-8	-	TRBJ2-7	TGTGCCAGCAGCCCCTTTGGCGGCCAGCCCTACGAGCAGTACTTC	CASSPFGGQPYEQYF
TRBD2	TRBV27	-	TRBJ2-7	TGTGCCAGCAGTTTATATAATTCTAAGCGGGGTATCTACGAGCAGTACTTC	CASSLYNSKRGIYEQYF
-	TRBV6-7	-	TRBJ1-2	TGTGCCAGCAGTTACTCGAAGTGGGAGGAGTCCCCTCTCCCCCACTATGGCTACACCTTC	CASSYSKWEESPLPHYGYTF
-	TRBV27	-	TRBJ2-5	TGTGCCAGCAGCCCCCAGGGAACCGTCTGGCCCCAAGAGACCCAGTACTTC	CASSPQGTVWPQETQYF
-	TRBV5-4	-	TRBJ2-3	TGTGCCAGCAGCTTGGTCAGCGAAGATACGCAGTATTTT	CASSLVSEDTQYF
-	TRBV5-4	-	TRBJ1-5	TGTGCCAGCAGCTTGACCCGGAGGAGGGATCAGCCCCAGCATTTT	CASSLTRRRDQPQHF
-	TRBV18	-	TRBJ2-3	TGTGCCAGCTCCCAAGGTCAGGGTAAAGGTACGCAGTATTTT	CASSQGQGKGTQYF
TRBD1	TRBV15	-	TRBJ1-2	TGTGCCACCAGCCTTCGACAGGGGCGTTTTTTCCGCTTC	CATSLRQGRFFRF
-	TRBV2	-	TRBJ2-7	TGTGCCAGCAGTGAAGCGGGCAGGGAGCAGTACTTC	CASSEAGREQYF
TRBD1	TRBV27	once	TRBJ2-7	TGTGCCAGCAGTCCCAGACAGGGTATAGGTTCTCAGCAGTACTTC	CASSPRQGIGSQQYF
-	TRBV5-1	-	TRBJ2-1	TGCGCCAGCAGCTTGGTGAGAAATGAGCAGTTCTTC	CASSLVRNEQFF
-	TRBV9	-	TRBJ1-5	TGTGCCAGCAGCTCACTGGGGGCTAATCAGCCCCAGCATTTT	CASSSLGANQPQHF
TRBD2	TRBV19	-	TRBJ2-5	TGTGCCAGTATGGGGACGGGAGGAGAGACCCAGTACTTC	CASMGTGGETQYF
TRBD1	TRBV28	-	TRBJ1-2	TGTGCCAGCAAAACAGGGGCGAACTATGGCTACACCTTC	CASKTGANYGYTF
-	TRBV7-9	-	TRBJ2-1	TGTGCCAGCAGCTTTTCGGGCAATGAGCAGTTCTTC	CASSFSGNEQFF